This passage covers 12 T cell receptor beta chains from one sample sequenced in a study of cytomegalovirus exposure and HLA in healthy donors. The PCR contained 60 Vbeta and 13 Jbeta primers. Here immunoSEQ multiplex PCR was the method, and the copy in TCRdb shows in-frame clones only, minus some. The sample contains around 99,000 clones, about 72% of which appear only once. Sequencing used PBMCs. The receptors derive from a man between 18 and 29 years old in good health and CMV-seronegative.

The V call is TRBV6-4, the J call TRBJ1-5, with D possibly TRBD1 on 5 matching bases. The CDR3 length is 14 residues. V was shortened by 7 bases and J by 6 bases, with 16 bases between the two germline ends. From germline, CDR1 is MRHNA and CDR2 SNTAGT. CDR3 nucleotides: TGTGCCAGCACCGGACACGACGGGCGTCAGCCCCAGCATTTT. Encoded protein: CASTGHDGRQPQHF.

The V call is TRBV10-3, the J call TRBJ2-7, with D possibly matching TRBD1 (7 bases). This CDR3 is built from 11 residues. The germline V gene encodes CDR1 ENHRY and CDR2 SYGVKD. V lost 11 bases to trimming and J lost 6 bases, with 14 bases between them. The CDR3 reads CAARQGGEQYF. The CDR3 nucleotides read TGTGCCGCCCGACAGGGAGGCGAGCAGTACTTC.

The chain employs TRBV29-1 and TRBJ2-7, with TRBD2 matching over 10 bases. The V gene end was trimmed by 5 bases and the J gene end by 4 bases; junction bases not matched to a gene: 5. Germline CDR1 reads SQVTM; CDR2 reads ANQGSEA. This CDR3 region has 13 residues. The CDR3 here is CSVYGLADYEQYF. The CDR3 nucleotides read TGCAGCGTTTATGGACTAGCGGATTACGAGCAGTACTTC.

For this clone: The junction departs from germline at one end; a sequencing error may be responsible. The sample contains more than one DNA sequence encoding this CDR3. V usage is TRBV19 and J usage is TRBJ1-5; D is undetermined. The CDR3 extends over 15 amino acids. Germline V CDR1 and CDR2: LNHDA, SQIVND (reference sequence). CDR3 in amino acids: CASSPWPAVNQPQHF. The CDR3 DNA follows: TGCGCCAGCTCACCATGGCCAGCGGTCAATCAGCCCCAGCATTTT.

The chain carries TRBV28 and TRBJ2-7; TRBD1 matches 9 bases. The V segment lost 7 bases and the J segment 7 bases; nucleotides outside the gene matches: 17. Looked up from germline, CDR1 is MDHEN and CDR2 is SYDVKM. The CDR3 has 16 amino acids. The CDR3, as DNA: TGTGCCAGCACCCTAACTAGTGGGACAGGGCTTAGGGAGCAGTACTTC. It is translated as CASTLTSGTGLREQYF.

The chain uses TRBV14 and TRBJ1-4, with TRBD1 matching over 7 bases. CDR1 is SGHDN, CDR2 FVKESK, per germline. Losses at the gene ends were 4 bases for V and 1 base for J; bases not matched to a gene: 6. This CDR3 region has 16 residues. The CDR3 DNA follows: TGTGCCAGCAGCCCCCGGAGGGGGCGAACTAATGAAAAACTGTTTTTT. It yields the protein CASSPRRGRTNEKLFF. Filled out from reference TRBV14 and TRBJ1-4, the complete variable domain reads EAGVTQFPSHSVIEKGQTVTLRCDPISGHDNLYWYRRVMGKEIKFLLHFVKESKQDESGMPNNRFLAERTGGTYSTLKVQPAELEDSGVYFCASSPRRGRTNEKLFFGSGTQLSVL.

V and J are TRBV7-8 and TRBJ2-5; perhaps TRBD2 as D (7 bases). This CDR3 has 16 amino acids. The V end lost 5 bases, the J end lost 5 bases, and 21 bases lay between the germline ends. Per germline, CDR1 SGHVS and CDR2 FQNEAQ. The CDR3 sequence: CASSPPRRGRVETQYF. DNA of the CDR3: TGTGCCAGCAGCCCCCCTCGGCGGGGGCGTGTGGAGACCCAGTACTTC.

J is TRBJ2-5 and V is TRBV7-6; D perhaps matches TRBD1 (5 bases). CDR1 is SGHVS, CDR2 FNYEAQ, per germline. The CDR3 has 15 residues. Deletions cut 5 bases from V and 1 base from J, with 14 bases between. CDR3 amino acids: CASSPWGPLQETQYF. CDR3 nucleotide sequence: TGTGCCAGCAGCCCCTGGGGCCCGCTCCAAGAGACCCAGTACTTC.

This clone has more than one count but fewer than ten. The V and J genes are TRBV5-6 and TRBJ2-5, with D possibly TRBD1 on 6 matching bases. Germline lookup yields CDR1 SGHDT and CDR2 YYEEEE. Trimming removed 0 bases from V and 5 bases from J, with 14 bases in between. The CDR3 is 15 amino acids. In DNA, the CDR3 is TGTGCCAGCAGCTTGGCGCAGGGGAATAGGGAGACCCAGTACTTC. It translates to CASSLAQGNRETQYF.

The sample holds one count of this clone. DNA of the CDR3: TGTGCCAGCAGCTTAGATACAGGACAGGGGGCCGCCTACGAGCAGTACTTC. It is translated as CASSLDTGQGAAYEQYF. The rearrangement uses TRBV7-9 and TRBJ2-7, with 11 positions matching TRBD1. The CDR3 is made up of 17 amino acids. V shed 1 base and J 2 bases; nucleotides not matched to a gene: 7. Germline values: CDR1 SEHNR, CDR2 FQNEAQ (reference sequence).

Comments on this clone: Other DNA sequences in the sample encode the same CDR3. J is TRBJ2-7 and V is TRBV2, with no clear D. The CDR3 has 11 amino acids. The V end was cut by 6 bases, the J end by 3 bases, with 6 bases between. Germline lookup yields CDR1 SNHLY and CDR2 FYNNEI. CDR3 in amino acids: CASSPNYEQYF. CDR3 in DNA: TGTGCCAGCAGCCCAAACTACGAGCAGTACTTC.

The rearrangement links TRBV5-1 to TRBJ2-1; D not resolved. Per the germline V gene, CDR1 is SGHRS and CDR2 is YFSETQ. The CDR3 has 13 amino acids. Trimming removed 2 bases at V and 8 bases at J, with 11 bases between. DNA for the CDR3: TGCGCCAGCAGCTTTCGCCCAGGCGATGAGCAGTTCTTC. Translating gives CASSFRPGDEQFF.